Sequencing of this TCR beta chain was carried out in a study of blood T cells in healthy people across ages. A second PCR of roughly 7 to 11 cycles used a sample-barcoded 5' primer and a J-beta primer mix. All cDNA molecules were each tagged by a template-switch adaptor with 12 random nucleotides. TCRdb re-called the 5' RACE reads with MiXCR, one entry per CDR3 protein. The profile shows 650,000 to 800,000 distinct CDR3 sequences, 45% to 60% of them singletons. Comments on this clonotype: Given a much more abundant clone one base away, this may be a read error.

Germline CDR1 and CDR2: SGHDT and YYEEEE. Trimming cost V 5 bases and J 3 bases; bases outside gene matches: 7. The CDR3 length is 14 residues. The sequencing input was blood. The V call is TRBV5-6, the J call TRBJ1-2; 7 nucleotides agree with TRBD1. The clonotype comes from a woman over 75 in good health. CDR3 in DNA: TGTGCCAGCAGGTGGCAGGGGGTCGACTATGGCTACACCTTC. Translated: CASRWQGVDYGYTF.